These 12 T cell receptor beta chains share one sample of origin, sequenced in a study of blood T cell repertoires in COVID-19. TCRdb's copy holds only in-frame clones and misses some; the assay was immunoSEQ multiplex PCR. This sample has about 140,000 clones; roughly four fifths occur once, and the top ten carry under 9.5%. Sequenced material: peripheral blood. All receptors derive from a woman aged 80 or over in a cohort sampled during active or convalescent COVID-19.

There are a few counts of this clone. The chain recombines TRBV7-9 with TRBJ1-2; D call uncertain. With 3 bases removed from V and 1 base from J, the gap between germline ends came to 12 bases. The CDR3 has 15 residues. Looked up from germline, CDR1 is SEHNR and CDR2 is FQNEAQ (reference sequence). The CDR3 loop reads CASSFGREINYGYTF. The CDR3 coding sequence is TGTGCCAGCAGCTTTGGACGGGAGATTAACTATGGCTACACCTTC.

Here the CDR3 DNA reads TGCGCCAGCAGCCAAACGGGGACAGGGGGTAACACCATATATTTT. Translating it yields CASSQTGTGGNTIYF. The V call is TRBV4-1, the J call TRBJ1-3; 11 nucleotides line up with TRBD1. Germline CDR1 and CDR2: MGHRA and YSYEKL. Trimming at V came to 2 bases and at J to 7 bases, leaving 4 bases not matched to a gene. The CDR3 has 15 amino acids.

The genes are TRBV29-1 and TRBJ2-1; D is unresolved. V lost 4 bases and J 5 bases, leaving 9 bases between the germline ends. Germline lookup yields CDR1 SQVTM and CDR2 ANQGSEA. This CDR3 has 12 amino acids. The CDR3 DNA is TGCAGCGTTGTCCATTTAGACAATGAGCAGTTCTTC. Its protein is CSVVHLDNEQFF.

The rearrangement uses TRBV11-2 and TRBJ2-1; 8 bases align to TRBD1. V trimming: 0 bases; J trimming: 9 bases; junction bases outside the gene matches: 4. The CDR3 loop spans 14 amino acids. CDR1 and CDR2 from the germline V gene are SGHAT and FQNNGV. CDR3 loop: CASSLDRGQGEQFF. The CDR3 DNA reads as TGTGCCAGCAGCTTAGACAGGGGGCAGGGTGAGCAGTTCTTC. Full variable domain (remainder filled in from reference TRBV11-2 and TRBJ2-1): EAGVAQSPRYKIIEKRQSVAFWCNPISGHATLYWYQQILGQGPKLLIQFQNNGVVDDSQLPKDRFSAERLKGVDSTLKIQPAKLEDSAVYLCASSLDRGQGEQFFGPGTRLTVL.

In its sample, this clone was seen a few times. CDR3: CASSRSTGGACSYEQYF. CDR3 sequence (DNA): TGTGCCAGCAGTCGATCAACTGGGGGGGCCTGCTCCTACGAGCAGTACTTC. The chain links TRBV6-7 to TRBJ2-7; possible D gene TRBD2, 7 bases. TRBV6-7 is marked as an open reading frame, function uncertain. The CDR3 length is 17 residues. The ends were cut back, 5 bases at V and 0 bases at J, with 20 bases in the middle.

This clone was seen only a few times. The chain carries TRBV4-1 and TRBJ1-1; D is unresolved. V lost 0 bases to trimming and J lost 5 bases, with 10 bases between them. The CDR3 contains 14 residues. Germline CDR1 is MGHRA and CDR2 is YSYEKL. The CDR3 DNA reads as TGCGCCAGCAGCCAAGATCGAGGAGAAACTGAAGCTTTCTTT. It translates to CASSQDRGETEAFF.

The genes are TRBV7-3 and TRBJ1-1; TRBD1 might be the D (5 bases). Trimming took 5 bases from V and 6 from J, leaving 16 bases between them. The CDR3 is made up of 14 amino acids. Germline CDR1 SGHTA, CDR2 FQGTGA. CDR3 loop: CASSLLRRGAEAFF. DNA of the CDR3: TGTGCCAGCAGCCTACTAAGGAGGGGTGCTGAAGCTTTCTTT.

V gene TRBV10-3 combines with J gene TRBJ2-1; D perhaps matches TRBD1 (5 bases). V was trimmed by 2 bases and J by 6 bases, leaving 8 bases between them. The CDR3 loop spans 13 amino acids. CDR1 and CDR2 (germline): ENHRY, SYGVKD. The CDR3 region is CAISEGHFNEQFF. CDR3 nucleotide sequence: TGTGCCATCAGTGAGGGACATTTCAATGAGCAGTTCTTC.

V gene TRBV9 combines with J gene TRBJ1-2; D is ambiguous. CDR3 length: 18 residues. V was shortened by 0 bases and J by 0 bases, with 18 bases between the two germline ends. CDR1 is SGDLS and CDR2 is YYNGEE in the germline V gene. CDR3: CASSVVRRTGSPNYGYTF. The CDR3 DNA reads as TGTGCCAGCAGCGTAGTACGGAGGACGGGCAGCCCTAACTATGGCTACACCTTC. Full variable domain (outside the CDR3, taken from reference TRBV9 and TRBJ1-2): DSGVTQTPKHLITATGQRVTLRCSPRSGDLSVYWYQQSLDQGLQFLIQYYNGEERAKGNILERFSAQQFPDLHSELNLSSLELGDSALYFCASSVVRRTGSPNYGYTFGSGTRLTVV.

The J gene is TRBJ2-3, the V gene TRBV4-2; D is undetermined. The CDR3 loop spans 15 amino acids. Germline CDR1 reads LGHNA; CDR2 reads YNFKEQ. Between the trimmed V and J ends, which lost 3 bases and 3 bases, there was a span of 13 bases. CDR3 sequence (DNA): TGTGCCAGCAGCCATACCGTAGATCGAACAGATACGCAGTATTTT. Encoded protein: CASSHTVDRTDTQYF.

This clone was observed a handful of times. The chain is built from TRBV4-2 and TRBJ1-1; no clear D gene. The CDR3 has 14 residues. The V end lost 1 base, the J end lost 5 bases, and 11 bases lay between the germline ends. The germline V gene has CDR1 LGHNA and CDR2 YNFKEQ. This CDR3 reads CASSQVGGLTEAFF. CDR3 nucleotides: TGTGCCAGCAGCCAAGTAGGAGGGCTGACTGAAGCTTTCTTT.

Written as DNA, the CDR3 is TGTGCCAGCAGCCAAGAAACAACCCAGGGGGTAGGGGAAAAACTGTTTTTT. It codes for CASSQETTQGVGEKLFF. The rearrangement links TRBV4-2 to TRBJ1-4; TRBD1 matches 7 bases. V gave up 0 bases and J gave up 8 bases; unmatched junction bases: 12. Germline CDR1 reads LGHNA; CDR2 reads YNFKEQ. CDR3 length: 17 amino acids.